Listed below are T cell receptor beta chains from one sample, sequenced in a study of cytomegalovirus exposure and HLA in healthy donors. Generated by immunoSEQ multiplex PCR, the TCRdb table keeps only in-frame clones and is missing some. Recorded for this sample: around 100,000 clones. Source material: PBMCs. These receptors originate from a man aged 35 to 55 in good health and CMV-seropositive. Both conserved end residues are part of each CDR3. D genes are given only for firm matches.

>.|TRBJ2-7|TRBV4-3
TGCGCCAGCAGCCAAGGACTAGTGATCTACGAGCAGTACTTC
CASSQGLVIYEQYF
>.|TRBJ2-1|TRBV25-1
TGTGCCAGCGCAGAATTTACGGGGTTCAATGAGCAGTTCTTC
CASAEFTGFNEQFF
>TRBD1|TRBJ1-5|TRBV5-1
TGCGCCAGCAGCGCAGGGACAGGGGGCGGTCAGCCCCAGCATTTT
CASSAGTGGGQPQHF
>TRBD2|TRBJ2-3|TRBV19
TGTGCCAGTAGTAATCCCGGGACTAGCGGAACAGATACGCAGTATTTT
CASSNPGTSGTDTQYF
>TRBD1|TRBJ1-2|TRBV28
TGTGCCAGCCTCGCTACCCCCCCAGGGGGCTATGGCTACACCTTC
CASLATPPGGYGYTF
>TRBD1|TRBJ2-5|TRBV30
TGTGCCTGGACGACAGGGGGCGAATTAAAGCAGTACTTC
CAWTTGGELKQYF
>.|TRBJ2-1|TRBV27
TGTGCCAGCAGTTTAGCCGGGGGAGGTTACAATGAGCAGTTCTTC
CASSLAGGGYNEQFF
>.|TRBJ2-5|TRBV4-3
TGCGCCAGCAGCCAGAGGGCAGGGGCCGAGACCCAGTACTTC
CASSQRAGAETQYF
>TRBD2|TRBJ2-3|TRBV7-3
TGTGCCAGCAGCCCGGGGAGGGGAAGCACAGATACGCAGTATTTT
CASSPGRGSTDTQYF
>TRBD1|TRBJ1-3|TRBV25-1
TGTGCCAGCACCCTAACAGGGGTTGGAAACACCATATATTTT
CASTLTGVGNTIYF
>TRBD2|TRBJ2-7|TRBV2
TGTGCCAGCAGTGAACCCCTAGCGGGCCCCGAGCAGTACTTC
CASSEPLAGPEQYF
>.|TRBJ2-3|TRBV5-1
TGCGCCAGCAGCTTCAAATGGGCGGGGCGCACAGATACGCAGTATTTT
CASSFKWAGRTDTQYF
>TRBD1|TRBJ1-5|TRBV5-8
TGTGCCAGCAGCTCTCCGGGACAGGCCAATCAGCCCCAGCATTTT
CASSSPGQANQPQHF
>.|TRBJ2-7|TRBV5-1
TGCGCCAGCAGCTTGTCGGACACCACCTACGAGCAGTACTTC
CASSLSDTTYEQYF
>.|TRBJ2-1|TRBV5-1
TGCGCCAGCAGCTTGTTTTTAGTGAACGATGAGCAGTTCTTC
CASSLFLVNDEQFF
>.|TRBJ2-6|TRBV7-3
TGTGCCAGCAGCCCACCATCGACTGTTGTCTCTGGGGCCAACGTCCTGACTTTC
CASSPPSTVVSGANVLTF
>TRBD1|TRBJ2-7|TRBV2
TGTGCCAGCAGGACAGGGGGCTACGAGCAGTACTTC
CASRTGGYEQYF
>TRBD1|TRBJ1-3|TRBV4-1
TGCGCCAGCAGCCAAGATCTAACAGGGGGACCAGGAAACACCATATATTTT
CASSQDLTGGPGNTIYF
>.|TRBJ2-2|TRBV28
TGTGCCAGCAGCCTTTCGGTCGGGGAGCTGTTTTTT
CASSLSVGELFF
>TRBD1|TRBJ2-2|TRBV5-8
TGTGCCAGCAGCTTGGCCTTGGGACAGGGGAATACCGGGGAGCTGTTTTTT
CASSLALGQGNTGELFF
>TRBD2|TRBJ2-7|TRBV5-5
TGTGCCAGCAGCAGCGGGACCGCCGAGCAGTACTTC
CASSSGTAEQYF
>.|TRBJ1-1|TRBV27
TGTGCCAGCAGTTTAGCACAGGATTTGAACACTGAAGCTTTCTTT
CASSLAQDLNTEAFF
>.|TRBJ2-1|TRBV11-3
TGTGCCAGCAGCTTAGGGCAGCGGACTTACTACAATGAGCAGTTCTTC
CASSLGQRTYYNEQFF
>TRBD2|TRBJ2-4|TRBV10-1
TGCGCCAGCAGTGAAAAGCGGGGAAACATTCAGTACTTC
CASSEKRGNIQYF